The 23 T cell receptor beta chains reported below all come from one sample, sequenced in a study of blood T cell repertoires in COVID-19. The data were produced by immunoSEQ multiplex PCR, yet TCRdb's version contains in-frame clones alone and is incomplete. The table lists fewer than 350,000 clones, roughly 90% of them singletons. Sequenced material: peripheral blood. Receptor source: a woman aged 25 to 39 with COVID-19, enrolled during active disease.

V is TRBV18 and J is TRBJ1-6; D possibly corresponds to TRBD1 (6 bases). V lost 3 bases and J lost 7, with 13 bases in between. The CDR3 has 15 amino acids. Per the germline V gene, CDR1 is KGHSH and CDR2 is LQKENI. In DNA form, the CDR3 reads TGTGCCAGCTCACCTCGGGACACTCGAAATTCACCCCTCCACTTT. Translation: CASSPRDTRNSPLHF.

The CDR3 sequence: CASRGTSGNNEQFF. CDR3 DNA: TGTGCCAGCAGGGGGACTAGCGGGAACAATGAGCAGTTCTTC. This chain links TRBV2 with TRBJ2-1; 13 bases align to TRBD2. From germline, CDR1 is SNHLY and CDR2 FYNNEI. There are 14 residues in the CDR3. With 6 bases clipped from V and 5 bases from J, the junction kept 1 base outside the gene matches.

This rearrangement joins TRBV4-2 to TRBJ1-4, with 8 nucleotides matching TRBD1. V shed 0 bases, J shed 6 bases, and the junction held 3 bases outside the gene matches. The germline V gene encodes CDR1 LGHNA and CDR2 YNFKEQ. The CDR3 extends over 15 amino acids. CDR3 sequence reads: CASSQDPGQDEKLFF. CDR3 nucleotides: TGTGCCAGCAGCCAAGATCCGGGACAGGATGAAAAACTGTTTTTT.

J is TRBJ2-3 and V is TRBV4-2; D possibly corresponds to TRBD2 (5 bases). Germline-derived CDR1 and CDR2 are LGHNA and YNFKEQ. V lost 5 bases, J lost 1 base, and 25 bases lay in between. This CDR3 comprises 19 residues. The chain's CDR3 is CASSTTRASNPSGTDTQYF. CDR3 nucleotide sequence: TGTGCCAGCAGCACTACTAGGGCTAGTAACCCCTCCGGCACAGATACGCAGTATTTT.

This chain joins TRBV6-5 and TRBJ2-7; 9 nucleotides match TRBD1. Germline V gene lookup returns CDR1 MNHEY and CDR2 SVGAGI. With 3 bases clipped from V and 2 bases from J, the junction kept 8 bases outside the gene matches. The CDR3 totals 16 residues. The CDR3 DNA sequence: TGTGCCAGCAGTTATTCCGGGACAGGGACCACCTACGAGCAGTACTTC. Protein: CASSYSGTGTTYEQYF.

The chain recombines TRBV19 with TRBJ2-7; TRBD2 matches 8 bases. V was clipped by 5 bases and J by 2 bases; unmatched bases: 5. CDR3 length equals 14 residues. CDR1 and CDR2 from the germline V gene are LNHDA and SQIVND (reference sequence). CDR3: CASSQAGGAYEQYF. The CDR3 DNA sequence: TGTGCCAGTAGTCAGGCGGGGGGCGCCTACGAGCAGTACTTC.

In its sample, this clone was seen once. This sequence joins TRBV3-1 (or the pseudogene TRBV3-2) and TRBJ2-1; TRBD2 aligns across 9 bases. This CDR3 is 16 amino acids long. Germline V CDR1 and CDR2: LGHDT, YNNKEL (reference sequence). Trimming at V came to 1 base and at J to 2 bases, leaving 3 bases not matched to a gene. In DNA, the CDR3 is TGTGCCAGCAGCCAAGCGGCGGGGGGGACCTACAATGAGCAGTTCTTC. This gives the protein CASSQAAGGTYNEQFF.

The V gene is TRBV11-2, the J gene TRBJ2-5; TRBD2 matches at 7 bases. V dropped 3 bases and J dropped 7; count of bases not matched to a gene: 11. Per germline, CDR1 SGHAT and CDR2 FQNNGV. This CDR3 has 15 amino acids. CDR3 sequence reads: CASSLGLPARLTQYF. The CDR3 DNA is TGTGCCAGCAGCTTGGGACTACCGGCCAGATTGACCCAGTACTTC.

The rearrangement links TRBV5-6 to TRBJ1-1, with D perhaps TRBD1 (6 bases). The CDR3 is made up of 11 amino acids. Looked up from germline, CDR1 is SGHDT and CDR2 is YYEEEE. Trimming took 2 bases from V and 7 from J, leaving 6 bases between them. This chain's CDR3 is CASSLQGEAFF. The CDR3 bases are TGTGCCAGCAGCTTACAGGGTGAAGCTTTCTTT.

The CDR3 reads CASSTGQDYEQYF. The CDR3, as DNA: TGTGCCAGCAGCACCGGACAGGACTACGAGCAGTACTTC. The chain couples TRBV11-3 to TRBJ2-7; TRBD1 aligns across 7 bases. J was trimmed by 3 bases and V by 5 bases; bases with no gene match: 4. Per germline, CDR1 SGHNT and CDR2 YENEEA. This CDR3 is built from 13 residues.

The chain joins TRBV11-3 to TRBJ2-7, with unresolved D. Trimming removed 6 bases at V and 1 base at J, with 13 bases between. The CDR3 is made up of 14 amino acids. Germline values: CDR1 SGHNT, CDR2 YENEEA. The CDR3 DNA sequence: TGTGCCAGCAGGGCGGCTGTCCTTTCCTACGAGCAGTACTTC. Its protein product is CASRAAVLSYEQYF. The whole variable domain, remainder taken from reference TRBV11-3 and TRBJ2-7, is EAGVVQSPRYKIIEKKQPVAFWCNPISGHNTLYWYLQNLGQGPELLIRYENEEAVDDSQLPKDRFSAERLKGVDSTLKIQPAELGDSAVYLCASRAAVLSYEQYFGPGTRLTVT.

The V call is TRBV3-1 (or the pseudogene TRBV3-2), the J call TRBJ2-1, with D hard to call. Trimming left V 0 bases short and J 5 bases short, with 5 bases between. CDR3 length: 13 amino acids. Germline CDR1 LGHDT, CDR2 YNNKEL (reference sequence). CDR3 in amino acids: CASSQELNNEQFF. The DNA for the CDR3 is TGTGCCAGCAGCCAAGAACTAAACAATGAGCAGTTCTTC.

The rearrangement uses TRBV2 and TRBJ2-2; D is possibly TRBD2 (6 bases). The V gene lost 0 bases and the J gene lost 5 bases, with 13 bases spanning the gap. The CDR3 runs 16 residues. Looked up from germline, CDR1 is SNHLY and CDR2 is FYNNEI. CDR3 sequence: CASSEARDFRTGELFF. The CDR3 coding sequence is TGTGCCAGCAGTGAAGCCCGGGACTTCAGAACCGGGGAGCTGTTTTTT.

The chain is built from TRBV28 and TRBJ1-5, with a possible D match to TRBD1 (5 bases). V was shortened by 2 bases and J by 3 bases, with 17 bases between the two germline ends. There are 17 residues in the CDR3. Germline V CDR1 and CDR2: MDHEN, SYDVKM. In DNA form, the CDR3 reads TGTGCCAGCAGTTTAATGGGATACAGGTCGCTCAATCAGCCCCAGCATTTT. It specifies CASSLMGYRSLNQPQHF.

The gene calls are TRBV5-6 and TRBJ1-5, with 8 bases fitting TRBD1. The CDR3 is 14 amino acids. Germline assignment: CDR1 SGHDT and CDR2 YYEEEE. V was clipped by 4 bases and J by 5 bases; unmatched bases: 5. CDR3 sequence (DNA): TGTGCCAGCAGCGTAGGACAGGGTTATCAGCCCCAGCATTTT. Residues: CASSVGQGYQPQHF. Full variable domain (remainder filled in from reference TRBV5-6 and TRBJ1-5): DAGVTQSPTHLIKTRGQQVTLRCSPKSGHDTVSWYQQALGQGPQFIFQYYEEEERQRGNFPDRFSGHQFPNYSSELNVNALLLGDSALYLCASSVGQGYQPQHFGDGTRLSIL.

The chain carries TRBV3-1 (or the pseudogene TRBV3-2) and TRBJ1-4, with D unresolved. This CDR3 is 14 amino acids long. Trimming shortened V by 2 bases and J by 11 bases, and 15 bases separated the two germline ends. Germline values: CDR1 LGHDT, CDR2 YNNKEL (reference sequence). CDR3 bases: TGTGCCAGCAGCCAAAGCGACCGGGAAAATAAACTGTTTTTT. It yields the protein CASSQSDRENKLFF.

This clone has only one observation. The CDR3 DNA reads as TGTGCCAGCAGTGGCAGGGAGGGAAATGGCTACACCTTC. Protein: CASSGREGNGYTF. The genes are TRBV2 and TRBJ1-2, with D tentatively TRBD1 (5 bases). The CDR3 is made up of 13 amino acids. Germline CDR1 and CDR2: SNHLY and FYNNEI. Trimming removed 4 bases at V and 6 bases at J, with 12 bases between.

The gene calls are TRBV2 and TRBJ2-3; 8 bases fit TRBD1. Germline-derived CDR1 and CDR2 are SNHLY and FYNNEI. Losses at the gene ends were 8 bases for V and 6 bases for J; bases not matched to a gene: 7. The length of the CDR3 is 13 residues. Here the CDR3 reads CASFWTGTDTQYF. Written as DNA, the CDR3 is TGTGCCAGCTTCTGGACAGGGACCGATACGCAGTATTTT.

Only a few counts were recorded for this clone. The CDR3 loop reads CASSLGRGNYGYTF. The CDR3 bases are TGTGCCAGCAGTTTAGGCAGGGGAAACTATGGCTACACCTTC. The chain couples TRBV27 to TRBJ1-2; a weak D match, TRBD1 (6 bases). Per germline, CDR1 MNHEY and CDR2 SMNVEV (reference sequence). This CDR3 is 14 amino acids long. V was clipped by 2 bases and J by 2 bases, with 9 bases between them.

The chain combines TRBV4-1 with TRBJ2-5; 9 bases fit TRBD2. The germline CDR1 and CDR2 sequences are MGHRA and YSYEKL. The CDR3 is 17 residues long. V gave up 3 bases and J gave up 5 bases; unmatched junction bases: 13. The CDR3 loop is CASSQGASGNFRETQYF. CDR3 bases: TGCGCCAGCAGCCAGGGGGCTAGCGGGAACTTTCGGGAGACCCAGTACTTC.

The J gene is TRBJ1-5, the V gene TRBV28, with a possible D match to TRBD1 (5 bases). This CDR3 comprises 15 residues. Germline V lookup: CDR1 MDHEN, CDR2 SYDVKM. V shed 2 bases and J shed 4 bases, with 12 bases lying between them. CDR3 sequence: CASSLAAGRNQPQHF. The CDR3 DNA sequence: TGTGCCAGCAGTTTAGCCGCAGGGCGAAATCAGCCCCAGCATTTT.

The chain recombines TRBV29-1 with TRBJ1-2; 7 bases map to TRBD1. After removal of 4 bases from V and 4 bases from J, the junction contained 12 bases not matched to a gene. This CDR3 has 15 amino acids. Germline CDR1 and CDR2: SQVTM and ANQGSEA. The CDR3 DNA follows: TGCAGCGTTGCCCCTCAGACAGGGAACCTCTATGGCTACACCTTC. Amino acid sequence: CSVAPQTGNLYGYTF.

The chain uses TRBV19 and TRBJ1-2; no clear D. Trimming took 3 bases from V and 4 from J, leaving 12 bases between them. The germline V gene has CDR1 LNHDA and CDR2 SQIVND (reference sequence). The CDR3 contains 14 residues. CDR3 protein: CASSMGSKLYGYTF. CDR3 nucleotide sequence: TGTGCCAGTAGTATGGGCTCCAAGCTCTATGGCTACACCTTC.